The T cell receptor (beta chain) described here comes from a study of T-cell reconstitution after alpha-beta-depleted transplantation in children listed by TCRdb under 2016. About the study as a whole: T-cell immune reconstitution after TCRalphabeta/CD19-depleted allogeneic hematopoietic cell transplantation in children was quantitatively tracked in the study by means of TCR repertoire profiling.

Results and caveats for the whole study, not just this receptor: In some patients, the high TCRbeta diversity seen at day 60 was put down to recipient T cells and intrathymic progenitors that had survived conditioning. The frequencies of hyperexpanded clones fell over the following months, and after one year, T-cell counts and TCRbeta diversity were mostly attributed to newly produced T cells. The apparently early alphabetaT-cell count recovery about two months after transplant was reportedly dependent on only several hundred rapidly expanded clones derived from non-depleted graft cells.

Taken with the paper, the label for treatment or condition translates to: allogeneic hematopoietic cell transplantation with graft depleted of TCRalphabeta T cells and CD19 B cells. Transplant recipients were children who received TCRalphabeta/CD19-depleted allogeneic hematopoietic cell grafts. In this sample, this clonotype turned up many times. The specificity of this receptor is unknown. Per-base qualities were not stored, and no clone one base away is much larger. The library came from PCR. Sequencing was carried out with an Illumina HiSeq 2500. TCR library preparation used molecular barcoding, with unique molecular identifiers applied to normalize quantification of the TCRbeta repertoire. In TCRdb, the public reads were trimmed at Q25 with fastp and aligned with MiXCR, with productive beta chains retained. Rows are unified per CDR3 protein, each entry keeping the most common DNA and genes. This sample has around 250,000 distinct CDR3 sequences in its table, and just under 8.5% of those were observed once. The ten largest make up about 6.4% of the sample.

This sequence originates from a male patient aged 5 to 17 who had a stem cell transplant for acute lymphoblastic leukemia, so the T cells may come from the graft donor. The sample consisted of PBMCs, mostly from graft donor cells, taken 180 days after TCRalphabeta/CD19-depleted stem cell transplant.

The sequenced DNA is TGTGCCAGCAGCGTAGGCCTCAAAGAGACCCAGTACTTC. It is translated as CASSVGLKETQYF. The V gene is TRBV9 and the J gene is TRBJ2-5, with the D gene not clear enough to name. The germline V gene gives CDR1 as SGDLS and CDR2 as YYNGEE. Deletion took 0 bases off V and 3 bases off J, with a span of 6 bases between the germline ends. Reading from cysteine to phenylalanine, the CDR3 counts 13 amino acids. The retained sequence is limited to the CDR3, 39 bases, with the frame set at the first base.